The rows below give T cell receptor beta chains drawn from one sample of a study of molecular identifiers for immune sequencing clone quantification. TCRdb independently ran MiXCR on the PCR reads; one entry per CDR3 protein. This table has about 40,000 distinct CDR3 sequences, roughly 24% appearing once. The sequenced material came from naive CD8+ T cells from blood, with Jurkat cell RNA spiked in. Receptor source: a human donor in good health. Some libraries in this study had Jurkat cell RNA spiked in. Both conserved end residues are part of each CDR3. Fields, in order: clone size, V gene, CDR3 length, D gene, J gene, CDR3 protein, CDR3 DNA. D genes are given only for firm matches. Clone size is stated in some rows and not others, as once, few, many or a class when expanded.

>many|TRBV6-2/TRBV6-3|14|-|TRBJ2-2
CASSYSPNTGELFF
TGTGCCAGCAGTTACAGTCCAAACACCGGGGAGCTGTTTTTT
>-|TRBV25-1|16|TRBD2|TRBJ2-5
CASSDGLAGVGETQYF
TGTGCCAGCAGTGACGGACTAGCGGGAGTCGGGGAGACCCAGTACTTC
>many|TRBV13|15|-|TRBJ2-5
CASSSANRAQETQYF
TGTGCCAGCAGCTCAGCCAACAGGGCCCAAGAGACCCAGTACTTC
>few|TRBV4-3|15|-|TRBJ1-6
CASSQDQNTFSPLHF
TGCGCCAGCAGCCAAGATCAGAACACCTTTTCACCCCTCCACTTT
>medium-sized|TRBV28|15|TRBD2|TRBJ2-7
CASRPGTSGSLEQYF
TGTGCCAGCAGACCCGGGACTAGCGGGAGCCTCGAGCAGTACTTC
>many|TRBV25-1|12|-|TRBJ1-1
CASTGLGTEAFF
TGTGCCAGCACCGGGTTAGGAACTGAAGCTTTCTTT
>many|TRBV4-3|16|TRBD2|TRBJ2-1
CASSQGSGRAFNEQFF
TGCGCCAGCAGCCAGGGGAGCGGGAGGGCCTTCAATGAGCAGTTCTTC
>many|TRBV11-2|14|-|TRBJ2-1
CASSLTGSYNEQFF
TGTGCCAGCAGCTTGACAGGTTCCTACAATGAGCAGTTCTTC
>many|TRBV6-5|16|-|TRBJ2-3
CASSGAFAGRTDTQYF
TGTGCCAGCAGTGGGGCTTTTGCGGGGCGCACAGATACGCAGTATTTT
>-|TRBV7-9|14|-|TRBJ2-7
CASSTSGKTYEQYF
TGTGCCAGCAGCACCAGCGGCAAGACCTACGAGCAGTACTTC
>few|TRBV7-2|14|-|TRBJ2-7
CASSLGEGSYEQYF
TGTGCCAGCAGTTTAGGGGAAGGCTCCTACGAGCAGTACTTC
>-|TRBV15|17|-|TRBJ2-1
CATSREPGQGAYNEQFF
TGTGCCACCAGCAGGGAACCAGGCCAAGGGGCCTACAATGAGCAGTTCTTC
>-|TRBV29-1|14|TRBD2|TRBJ2-1
CSALTSGVYNEQFF
TGCAGCGCCTTAACTAGCGGGGTGTACAATGAGCAGTTCTTC
>many|TRBV6-5|16|TRBD2|TRBJ2-4
CASSYDLAGAQNIQYF
TGTGCCAGCAGTTACGATCTAGCGGGAGCCCAAAACATTCAGTACTTC
>many|TRBV6-2/TRBV6-3|15|-|TRBJ2-2
CASETYRVGTGELFF
TGTGCCAGCGAAACCTACAGGGTCGGCACCGGGGAGCTGTTTTTT
>many|TRBV5-5|15|TRBD1|TRBJ2-7
CASSLGQGGTYEQYF
TGTGCCAGCAGCTTGGGACAGGGTGGGACCTACGAGCAGTACTTC
>many|TRBV29-1|10|-|TRBJ2-1
CSVPGNEQFF
TGCAGCGTTCCAGGGAATGAGCAGTTCTTC
>many|TRBV7-2|14|TRBD1|TRBJ2-5
CASNSGTGRETQYF
TGTGCCAGCAACTCCGGGACAGGGCGTGAGACCCAGTACTTC
>many|TRBV12-3/TRBV12-4|15|TRBD1|TRBJ2-5
CASTLDRGRYETQYF
TGTGCCAGCACCTTAGACAGGGGAAGGTATGAGACCCAGTACTTC
>many|TRBV20-1|16|-|TRBJ1-1
CSANPPDPTVAAEAFF
TGCAGTGCTAACCCTCCGGACCCAACCGTTGCGGCTGAAGCTTTCTTT